Listed below are T cell receptor beta chains from one sample, sequenced in a study of monozygotic twins with inflammatory bowel disease. TCRdb reprocessed the 5' RACE reads and stores each CDR3 protein as one record, lacking DNA. The data include around 99,000 distinct CDR3 sequences; the top ten clones carry approximately 13%. The source material was blood. These TCRs come from a human donor with ulcerative colitis or Crohn's disease, or a healthy co-twin of an affected twin (not recorded which). Each CDR3 is given with its conserved first and last residue.

V	length	J	CDR3
TRBV12-3/TRBV12-4	13	TRBJ1-3	CASSLTAGNTIYF
TRBV6-1	14	TRBJ2-2	CASSPRELSGELFF
TRBV6-1	16	TRBJ2-3	CASSEFGQGATDTQYF
TRBV2	14	TRBJ2-1	CATARNRGSDEQFF
TRBV28	14	TRBJ2-1	CASRRPQGPGEQFF
TRBV6-5	17	TRBJ1-1	CASSYRIRTGPTTEAFF
TRBV20-1	14	TRBJ1-1	CSAARGQANTEAFF
TRBV6-1	15	TRBJ2-3	CASSETSGGSDTQYF
TRBV3-1	11	TRBJ1-2	CASSQDYGYTF
TRBV6-5	15	TRBJ1-5	CASSYSGQGGQPQHF
TRBV28	15	TRBJ1-1	CASRTGTLYTTEAFF
TRBV7-9	16	TRBJ2-1	CASSSRGDRTYNEQFF
TRBV3-1	17	TRBJ2-5	CASSQELREGARETQYF
TRBV7-2	16	TRBJ2-6	CASSLTRDAGANVLTF
TRBV6-5	11	TRBJ2-3	CASQRERTQYF
TRBV20-1	17	TRBJ2-1	CSARDRVAGTAGNEQFF
TRBV20-1	14	TRBJ2-1	CSAELADYYNEQFF
TRBV7-9	16	TRBJ1-1	CASSYLKGEWLAGAFF
TRBV24-1	17	TRBJ2-1	CATSEPSADRGLNEQFF
TRBV12-3/TRBV12-4	11	TRBJ1-4	CASTATGKLFF
TRBV7-9	16	TRBJ1-3	CASSLGRGQAGNTIYF
TRBV6-5	19	TRBJ1-3	CARYHFHNNRGSSGNTIYF
TRBV10-3	14	TRBJ1-2	CAIRQDRGKDGYTF
TRBV24-1	16	TRBJ2-7	CATSASGQGDSYEQYF
TRBV21-1	14	TRBJ2-5	CASSKGTFKETQYF
TRBV20-1	11	TRBJ2-3	CSERTTDTQYF
TRBV24-1	16	TRBJ2-1	CATSDFSGPGYNEQFF
TRBV30	15	TRBJ2-3	CAWRGLAGLTDTQYF
TRBV29-1	14	TRBJ2-7	CSVDNRDGSYEQYF
TRBV9	15	TRBJ1-1	CASSQTGTANTEAFF
TRBV20-1	13	TRBJ1-1	CSARVYFNTEAFF
TRBV12-3/TRBV12-4	16	TRBJ1-6	CASSTMATGWGSPLHF
TRBV20-1	14	TRBJ2-7	CSARPLREPYEQYF
TRBV20-1	11	TRBJ2-7	CSANPGVEQYF
TRBV6-6	12	TRBJ2-7	CASSWGINEQYF
TRBV15	16	TRBJ1-2	CATSRDPQASNYGYTF
TRBV3-1	16	TRBJ1-2	CASSHEDRGNVYGYTF
TRBV4-3	16	TRBJ2-5	CASSQEGVGFKETQYF
TRBV15	15	TRBJ2-7	CATSREQGSSYEQYF
TRBV9	16	TRBJ2-3	CASSIDLATNTDTQYF
TRBV6-5	12	TRBJ2-6	CASNSGANVLTF
TRBV28	15	TRBJ2-3	CASSPIAGRTDTQYF
TRBV10-2	13	TRBJ2-3	CASRKGRTDTQYF
TRBV5-6	16	TRBJ2-3	CASSYQGQKVTDTQYF
TRBV5-1	15	TRBJ1-1	CASSPLAGANTEAFF
TRBV12-3/TRBV12-4	16	TRBJ2-2	CASSLVAGGPAGELFF
TRBV5-1	16	TRBJ2-2	CASSSLRTSGTGELFF
TRBV15	17	TRBJ2-3	CATSRAPSGGLTDTQYF
TRBV5-1	16	TRBJ2-7	CASSDPQTGDPYEQYF
TRBV4-1	17	TRBJ2-3	CASSQDRGGANTDTQYF
TRBV5-1	11	TRBJ2-7	CASRAGDEQYF
TRBV29-1	11	TRBJ2-2	CSGGTFGELFF
TRBV28	12	TRBJ1-1	CASSSLLPQAFF
TRBV20-1	11	TRBJ2-5	CSALSEETQYF
TRBV9	14	TRBJ1-3	CASSAAHSGNTIYF
TRBV24-1	12	TRBJ2-3	CATSHETDTQYF
TRBV7-9	13	TRBJ1-2	CASSLTGDYGYTF